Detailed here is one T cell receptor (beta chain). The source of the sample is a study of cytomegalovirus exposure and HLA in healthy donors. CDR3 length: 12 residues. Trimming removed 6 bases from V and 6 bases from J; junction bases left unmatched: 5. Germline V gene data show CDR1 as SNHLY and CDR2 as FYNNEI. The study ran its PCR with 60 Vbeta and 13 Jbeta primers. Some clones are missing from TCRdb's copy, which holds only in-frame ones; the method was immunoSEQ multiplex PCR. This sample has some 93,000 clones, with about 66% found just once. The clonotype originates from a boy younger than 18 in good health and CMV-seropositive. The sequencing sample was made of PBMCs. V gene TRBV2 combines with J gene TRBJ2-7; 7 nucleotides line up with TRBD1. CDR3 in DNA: TGTGCCAGCAGATACCCAGGGGGCGAGCAGTACTTC. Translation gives CASRYPGGEQYF.